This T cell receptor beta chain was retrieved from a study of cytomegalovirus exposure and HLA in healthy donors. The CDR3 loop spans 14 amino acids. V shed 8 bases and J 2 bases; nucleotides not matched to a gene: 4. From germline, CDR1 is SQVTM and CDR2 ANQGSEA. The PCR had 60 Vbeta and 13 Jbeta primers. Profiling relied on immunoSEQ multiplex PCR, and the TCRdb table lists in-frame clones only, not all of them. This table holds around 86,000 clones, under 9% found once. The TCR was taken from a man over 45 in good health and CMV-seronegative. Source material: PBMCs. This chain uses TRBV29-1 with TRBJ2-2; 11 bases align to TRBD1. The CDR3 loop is CSMRTGGNTGELFF. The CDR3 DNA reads TGCAGCATGCGGACAGGGGGCAACACCGGGGAGCTGTTTTTT.